This TCR beta chain stems from a study of graft-versus-host responses after intestinal transplantation. Using immunoSEQ multiplex PCR, the repertoire was profiled, and TCRdb retains in-frame clones only, with some absent. The table shows 30,000 to 45,000 clones, with roughly 93% occurring only once. The CDR3 is made up of 11 amino acids. CDR1 is DFQATT and CDR2 is SNEGSKA in the germline V gene (reference sequence). V shed 3 bases and J shed 7 bases, with 8 bases lying between them. The study, taken as a whole, reports: Some GvH clones appeared in ileal mucosa or blood before recipient bone marrow.

As to this clone: What it recognizes is unknown.

The V gene is TRBV20-1, the J gene TRBJ2-3; D call uncertain. The sequences come from unstimulated CD8+ T cells sorted from spleen or lymph node cells, collected before transplant. The origin of this receptor is a human donor who was the organ donor for an intestinal transplant. CDR3 loop: CSAREYHTQYF. The DNA of the CDR3 is TGCAGTGCTAGGGAGTATCATACGCAGTATTTT.